The rows below give T cell receptor beta chains drawn from one sample of a study of blood T cells in healthy people across ages. One entry per CDR3 protein, called by TCRdb with MiXCR from the 5' RACE reads. The table records more than 1.4 million distinct CDR3 sequences, about 43% of them present only once. The sequenced sample consisted of blood. These receptors came from a woman in her late teens or twenties in good health. The CDR3 runs from the conserved cysteine through the conserved F or W. A D gene is named only where the DNA matches it firmly. Clone size is not always given. Where it is, it says once, few, many or a class for expanded clones.

J gene: TRBJ2-5
clone size: few
V gene: TRBV27
D gene: TRBD1
CDR3 protein: CASSPGQAYETQYF
CDR3 DNA: TGTGCCAGCAGTCCCGGACAGGCTTACGAGACCCAGTACTTC

J gene: TRBJ1-2
clone size: NA
V gene: TRBV2
D gene: NA
CDR3 protein: CASREVYGYTF
CDR3 DNA: TGTGCCAGCAGGGAAGTCTATGGCTACACCTTC

J gene: TRBJ2-1
clone size: NA
V gene: TRBV4-1
D gene: NA
CDR3 protein: CASSQDPTRDEQFF
CDR3 DNA: TGCGCCAGCAGCCAAGATCCCACCCGGGATGAGCAGTTCTTC

J gene: TRBJ2-1
clone size: NA
V gene: TRBV20-1
D gene: TRBD2
CDR3 protein: CSARDLETSGLGNEQFF
CDR3 DNA: TGCAGTGCTAGAGATTTGGAGACTAGCGGGTTGGGGAATGAGCAGTTCTTC

J gene: TRBJ2-1
clone size: few
V gene: TRBV2
D gene: TRBD2
CDR3 protein: CASSPTPLAGGYNEQFF
CDR3 DNA: TGTGCCAGCAGTCCAACACCGCTAGCGGGGGGCTACAATGAGCAGTTCTTC

J gene: TRBJ2-3
clone size: few
V gene: TRBV2
D gene: NA
CDR3 protein: CASIQRRSGSTDTQYF
CDR3 DNA: TGTGCCAGCATCCAAAGAAGGAGCGGGAGCACAGATACGCAGTATTTT

J gene: TRBJ2-1
clone size: NA
V gene: TRBV29-1
D gene: NA
CDR3 protein: CSAESLEQFF
CDR3 DNA: TGCAGCGCCGAAAGCCTTGAGCAGTTCTTC

J gene: TRBJ1-2
clone size: few
V gene: TRBV4-1
D gene: NA
CDR3 protein: CASSSAPRPNYGYTF
CDR3 DNA: TGCGCCAGCAGCTCCGCTCCCAGACCCAACTATGGCTACACCTTC

J gene: TRBJ2-7
clone size: few
V gene: TRBV7-8
D gene: TRBD2
CDR3 protein: CASSRGGYSSYEQYF
CDR3 DNA: TGTGCCAGCAGCCGGGGGGGATACAGCTCCTACGAGCAGTACTTC

J gene: TRBJ2-7
clone size: NA
V gene: TRBV20-1
D gene: TRBD2
CDR3 protein: CSAYSGGSYEQYF
CDR3 DNA: TGCAGTGCGTATAGCGGGGGCTCCTACGAGCAGTACTTC

J gene: TRBJ1-1
clone size: NA
V gene: TRBV6-1
D gene: NA
CDR3 protein: CASTLDRMNTEAFF
CDR3 DNA: TGCGCCAGCACCTTGGACAGAATGAACACTGAAGCTTTCTTT

J gene: TRBJ1-5
clone size: NA
V gene: TRBV20-1
D gene: TRBD1
CDR3 protein: CSAPRPQGTGGQPQHF
CDR3 DNA: TGCAGTGCCCCTAGACCGCAAGGGACAGGGGGTCAGCCCCAGCATTTT

J gene: TRBJ2-7
clone size: NA
V gene: TRBV6-1
D gene: NA
CDR3 protein: CASSENRGERPYEQYF
CDR3 DNA: TGTGCCAGCAGCGAGAATAGGGGAGAACGGCCCTACGAGCAGTACTTC

J gene: TRBJ2-1
clone size: few
V gene: TRBV11-2
D gene: NA
CDR3 protein: CASSLRFGGLAANEQFF
CDR3 DNA: TGTGCCAGCAGCTTAAGATTCGGGGGCCTAGCGGCTAATGAGCAGTTCTTC